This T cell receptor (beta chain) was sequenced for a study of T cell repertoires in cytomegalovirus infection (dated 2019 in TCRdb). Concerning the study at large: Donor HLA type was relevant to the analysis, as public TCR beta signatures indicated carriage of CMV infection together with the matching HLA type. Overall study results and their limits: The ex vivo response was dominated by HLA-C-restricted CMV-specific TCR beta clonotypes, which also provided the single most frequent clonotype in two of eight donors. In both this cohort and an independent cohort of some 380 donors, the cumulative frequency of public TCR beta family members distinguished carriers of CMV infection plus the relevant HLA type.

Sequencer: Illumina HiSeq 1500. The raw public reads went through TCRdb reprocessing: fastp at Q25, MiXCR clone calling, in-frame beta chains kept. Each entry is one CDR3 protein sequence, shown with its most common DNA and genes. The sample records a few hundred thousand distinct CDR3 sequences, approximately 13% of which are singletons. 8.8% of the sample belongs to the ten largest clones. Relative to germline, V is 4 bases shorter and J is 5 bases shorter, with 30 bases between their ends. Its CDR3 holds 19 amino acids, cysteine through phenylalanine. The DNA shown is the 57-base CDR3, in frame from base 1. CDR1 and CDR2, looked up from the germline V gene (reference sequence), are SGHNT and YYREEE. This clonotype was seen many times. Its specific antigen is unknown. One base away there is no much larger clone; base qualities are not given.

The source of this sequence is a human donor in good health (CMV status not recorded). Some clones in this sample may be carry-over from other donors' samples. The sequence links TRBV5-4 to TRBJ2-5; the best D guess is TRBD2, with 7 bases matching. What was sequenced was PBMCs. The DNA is TGTGCCAGCAGCCAGAAGTTTCGGGGGGCGCCGTGGGCGGGCGAGACCCAGTACTTC. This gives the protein CASSQKFRGAPWAGETQYF.